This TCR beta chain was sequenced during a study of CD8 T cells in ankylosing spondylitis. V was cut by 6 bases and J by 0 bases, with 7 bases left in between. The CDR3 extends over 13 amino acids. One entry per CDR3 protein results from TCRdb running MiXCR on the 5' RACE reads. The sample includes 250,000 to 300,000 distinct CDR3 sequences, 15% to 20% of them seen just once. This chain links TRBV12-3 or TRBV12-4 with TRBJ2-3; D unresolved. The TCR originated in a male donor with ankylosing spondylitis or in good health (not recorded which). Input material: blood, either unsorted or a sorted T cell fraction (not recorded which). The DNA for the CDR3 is TGTGCCAGCAGACTGGTTAGCACAGATACGCAGTATTTT. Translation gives CASRLVSTDTQYF.